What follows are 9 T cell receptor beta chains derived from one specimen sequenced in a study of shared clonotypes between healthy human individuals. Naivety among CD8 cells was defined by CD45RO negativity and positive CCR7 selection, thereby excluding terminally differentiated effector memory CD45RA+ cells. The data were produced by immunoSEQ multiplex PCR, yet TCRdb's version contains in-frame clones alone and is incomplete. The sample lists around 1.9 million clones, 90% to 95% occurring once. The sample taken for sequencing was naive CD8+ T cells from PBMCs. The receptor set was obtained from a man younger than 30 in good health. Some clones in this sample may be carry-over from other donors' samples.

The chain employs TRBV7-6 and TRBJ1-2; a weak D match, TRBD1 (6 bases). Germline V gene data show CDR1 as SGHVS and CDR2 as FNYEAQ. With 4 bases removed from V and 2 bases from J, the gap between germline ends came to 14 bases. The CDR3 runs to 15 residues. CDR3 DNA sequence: TGTGCCAGCAGCTCGAGGGAGGACAGAAACTATGGCTACACCTTC. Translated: CASSSREDRNYGYTF.

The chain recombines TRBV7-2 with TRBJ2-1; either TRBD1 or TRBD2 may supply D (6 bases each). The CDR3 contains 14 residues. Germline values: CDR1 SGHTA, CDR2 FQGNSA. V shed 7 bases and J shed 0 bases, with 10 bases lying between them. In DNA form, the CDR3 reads TGTGCCAGCACCTGGGGGGCCTCCTACAATGAGCAGTTCTTC. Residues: CASTWGASYNEQFF.

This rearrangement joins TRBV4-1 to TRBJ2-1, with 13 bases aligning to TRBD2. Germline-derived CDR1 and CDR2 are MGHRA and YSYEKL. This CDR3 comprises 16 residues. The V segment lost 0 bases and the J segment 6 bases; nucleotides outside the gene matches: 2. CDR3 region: CASSQERTSGSNEQFF. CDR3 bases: TGCGCCAGCAGCCAAGAACGGACTAGCGGGAGCAATGAGCAGTTCTTC.

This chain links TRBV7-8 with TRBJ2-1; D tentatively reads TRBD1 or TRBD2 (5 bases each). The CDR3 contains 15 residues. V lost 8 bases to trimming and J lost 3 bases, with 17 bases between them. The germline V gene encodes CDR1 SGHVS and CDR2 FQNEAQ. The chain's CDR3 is CASREGLRHYNEQFF. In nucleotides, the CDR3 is TGTGCCAGCCGCGAGGGGCTCCGCCACTACAATGAGCAGTTCTTC. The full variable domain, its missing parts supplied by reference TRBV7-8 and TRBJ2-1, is GAGVSQSPRYKVAKRGQDVALRCDPISGHVSLFWYQQALGQGPEFLTYFQNEAQLDKSGLPSDRFFAERPEGSVSTLKIQRTQQEDSAVYLCASREGLRHYNEQFFGPGTRLTVL.

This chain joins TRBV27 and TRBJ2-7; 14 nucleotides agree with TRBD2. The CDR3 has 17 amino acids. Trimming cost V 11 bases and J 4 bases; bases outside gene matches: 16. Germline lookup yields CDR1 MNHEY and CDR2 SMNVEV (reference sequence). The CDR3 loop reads CAAAGSGLAGEVYEQYF. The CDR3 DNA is TGTGCCGCGGCCGGATCGGGACTAGCGGGAGAAGTGTACGAGCAGTACTTC.

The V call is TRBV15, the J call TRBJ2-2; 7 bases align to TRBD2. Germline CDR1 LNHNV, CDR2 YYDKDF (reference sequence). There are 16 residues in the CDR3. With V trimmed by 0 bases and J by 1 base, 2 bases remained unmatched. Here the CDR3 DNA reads TGTGCCACCAGCAGAGAAGCTAGCGGGAACACCGGGGAGCTGTTTTTT. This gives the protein CATSREASGNTGELFF. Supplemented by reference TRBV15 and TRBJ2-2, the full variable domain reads DAMVIQNPRYQVTQFGKPVTLSCSQTLNHNVMYWYQQKSSQAPKLLFHYYDKDFNNEADTPDNFQSRRPNTSFCFLDIRSPGLGDTAMYLCATSREASGNTGELFFGEGSRLTVL.

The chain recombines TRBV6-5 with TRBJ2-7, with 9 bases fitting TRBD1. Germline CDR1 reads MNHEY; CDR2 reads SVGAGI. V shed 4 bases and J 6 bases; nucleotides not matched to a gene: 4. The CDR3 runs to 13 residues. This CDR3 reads CASSSGTGFEQYF. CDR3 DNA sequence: TGTGCCAGCAGTTCCGGGACAGGGTTCGAGCAGTACTTC.

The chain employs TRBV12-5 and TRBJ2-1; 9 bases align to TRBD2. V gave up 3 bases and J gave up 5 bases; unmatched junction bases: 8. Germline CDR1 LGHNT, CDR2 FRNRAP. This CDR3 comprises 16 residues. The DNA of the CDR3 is TGTGCTAGTGGTTTAATAGCGGGGGTTGGAAACAATGAGCAGTTCTTC. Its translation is CASGLIAGVGNNEQFF.

CDR3 residues: CASAFRDRQSEAFF. In DNA form, the CDR3 reads TGTGCCAGCGCCTTCAGGGACCGACAGAGCGAAGCTTTCTTT. The chain couples TRBV6-6 to TRBJ1-1, with D maybe TRBD1 (5 bases). The CDR3 loop spans 14 amino acids. The ends were cut back, 8 bases at V and 8 bases at J, with 21 bases in the middle. CDR1 is MNHNY and CDR2 is SVGAGI in the germline V gene (reference sequence).